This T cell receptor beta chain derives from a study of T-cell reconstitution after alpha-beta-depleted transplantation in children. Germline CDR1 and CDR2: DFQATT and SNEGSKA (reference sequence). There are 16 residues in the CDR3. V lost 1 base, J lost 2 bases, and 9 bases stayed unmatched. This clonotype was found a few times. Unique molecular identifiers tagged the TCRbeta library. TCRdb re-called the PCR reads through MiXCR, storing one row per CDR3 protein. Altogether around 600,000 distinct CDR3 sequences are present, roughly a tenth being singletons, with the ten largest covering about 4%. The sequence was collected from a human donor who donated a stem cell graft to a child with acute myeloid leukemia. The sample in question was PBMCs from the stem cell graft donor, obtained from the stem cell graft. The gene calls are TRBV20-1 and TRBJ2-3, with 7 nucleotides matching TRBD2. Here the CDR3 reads CSARVSTSHHTDTQYF. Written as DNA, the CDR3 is TGCAGTGCTAGAGTATCGACTAGCCACCACACAGATACGCAGTATTTT.